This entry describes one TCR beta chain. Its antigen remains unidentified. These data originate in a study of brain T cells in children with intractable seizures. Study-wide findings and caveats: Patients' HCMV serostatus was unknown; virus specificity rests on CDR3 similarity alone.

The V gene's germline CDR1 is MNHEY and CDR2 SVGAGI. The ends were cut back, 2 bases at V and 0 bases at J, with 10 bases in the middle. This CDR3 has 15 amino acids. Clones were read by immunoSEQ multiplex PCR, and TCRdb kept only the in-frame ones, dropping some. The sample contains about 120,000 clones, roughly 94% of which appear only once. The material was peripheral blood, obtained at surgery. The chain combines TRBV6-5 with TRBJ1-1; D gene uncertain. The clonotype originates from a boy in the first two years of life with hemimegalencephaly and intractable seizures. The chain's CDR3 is CASSYEDLMNTEAFF. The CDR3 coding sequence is TGTGCCAGCAGTTACGAGGATCTGATGAACACTGAAGCTTTCTTT.